This entry is about one T cell receptor (beta chain). This sample is part of a study of cytomegalovirus exposure and HLA in healthy donors. Amplification used 60 Vbeta primers and 13 Jbeta primers. Assay: immunoSEQ multiplex PCR; the TCRdb copy retains only in-frame clones and omits some. The sample has 50,000 to 70,000 clones; the top ten hold roughly 4%. The trim removed 0 bases at V and 6 bases at J, leaving 7 bases unmatched. The CDR3 sequence is 15 residues long. Germline values: CDR1 LGHNA, CDR2 YNFKEQ. The sequence was collected from a woman between 18 and 30 years old in good health and CMV-seronegative. The chain uses TRBV4-2 and TRBJ2-7, with 8 bases lining up with TRBD2. The sequenced material came from PBMCs. CDR3 in amino acids: CASSQDRGGLGEQYF. The CDR3, as DNA: TGTGCCAGCAGCCAAGATCGGGGGGGCCTAGGCGAGCAGTACTTC.